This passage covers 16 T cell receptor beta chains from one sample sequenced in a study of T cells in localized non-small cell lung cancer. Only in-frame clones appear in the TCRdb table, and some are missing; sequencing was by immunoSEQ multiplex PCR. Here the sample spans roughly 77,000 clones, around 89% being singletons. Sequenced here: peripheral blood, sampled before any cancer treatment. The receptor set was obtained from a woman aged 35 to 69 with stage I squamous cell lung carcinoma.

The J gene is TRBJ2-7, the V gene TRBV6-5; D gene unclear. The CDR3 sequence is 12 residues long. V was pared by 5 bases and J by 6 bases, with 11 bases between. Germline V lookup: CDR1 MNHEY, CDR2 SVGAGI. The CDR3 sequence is CASSRFNGEQYF. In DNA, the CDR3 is TGTGCCAGCAGTAGGTTCAACGGCGAGCAGTACTTC.

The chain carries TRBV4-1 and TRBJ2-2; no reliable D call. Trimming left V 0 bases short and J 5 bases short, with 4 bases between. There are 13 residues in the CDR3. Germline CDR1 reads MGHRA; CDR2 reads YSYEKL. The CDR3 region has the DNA TGCGCCAGCAGCCAAGACCGTACCGGGGAGCTGTTTTTT. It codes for CASSQDRTGELFF.

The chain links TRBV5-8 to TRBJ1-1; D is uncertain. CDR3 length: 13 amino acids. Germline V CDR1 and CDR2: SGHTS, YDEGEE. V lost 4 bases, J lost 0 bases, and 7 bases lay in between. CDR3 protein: CASSVSMNTEAFF. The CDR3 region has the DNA TGTGCCAGCAGCGTCAGCATGAACACTGAAGCTTTCTTT. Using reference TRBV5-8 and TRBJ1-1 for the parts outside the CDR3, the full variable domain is EAGVTQSPTHLIKTRGQQATLRCSPISGHTSVYWYQQALGLGLQFLLWYDEGEERNRGNFPPRFSGRQFPNYSSELNVNALELEDSALYLCASSVSMNTEAFFGQGTRLTVV.

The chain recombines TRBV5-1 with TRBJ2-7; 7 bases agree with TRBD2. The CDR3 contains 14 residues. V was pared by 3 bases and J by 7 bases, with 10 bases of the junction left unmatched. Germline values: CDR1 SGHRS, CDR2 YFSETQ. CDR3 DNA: TGCGCCAGCAGCTCCCGGGGGGTTGGGGGAGAGCAGTACTTC. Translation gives CASSSRGVGGEQYF.

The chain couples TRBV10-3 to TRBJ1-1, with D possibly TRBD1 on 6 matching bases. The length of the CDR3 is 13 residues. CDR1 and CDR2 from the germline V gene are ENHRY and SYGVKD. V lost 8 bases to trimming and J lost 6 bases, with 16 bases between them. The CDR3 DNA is TGTGCCATCGGTGCAGGGGCGGGGGCTGAAGCTTTCTTT. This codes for CAIGAGAGAEAFF.

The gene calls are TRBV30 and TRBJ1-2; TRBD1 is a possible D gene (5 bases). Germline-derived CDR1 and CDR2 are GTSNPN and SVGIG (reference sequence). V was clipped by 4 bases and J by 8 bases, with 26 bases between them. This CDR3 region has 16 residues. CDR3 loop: CAWKGTGVGSPGGYTF. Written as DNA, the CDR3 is TGTGCCTGGAAGGGGACGGGAGTAGGGTCCCCAGGGGGCTACACCTTC.

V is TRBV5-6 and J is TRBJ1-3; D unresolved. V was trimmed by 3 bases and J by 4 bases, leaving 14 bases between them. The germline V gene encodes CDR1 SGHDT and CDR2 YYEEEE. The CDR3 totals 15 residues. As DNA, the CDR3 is TGTGCCAGCAGCTCGATAGGGCCTTTGGGAAACACCATATATTTT. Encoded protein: CASSSIGPLGNTIYF.

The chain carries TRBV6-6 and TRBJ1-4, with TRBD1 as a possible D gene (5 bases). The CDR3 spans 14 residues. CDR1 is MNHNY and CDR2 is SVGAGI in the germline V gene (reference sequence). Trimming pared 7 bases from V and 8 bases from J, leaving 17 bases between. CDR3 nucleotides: TGTGCCAGCATGACCGGGACGGACGGCGAAAAACTGTTTTTT. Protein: CASMTGTDGEKLFF.

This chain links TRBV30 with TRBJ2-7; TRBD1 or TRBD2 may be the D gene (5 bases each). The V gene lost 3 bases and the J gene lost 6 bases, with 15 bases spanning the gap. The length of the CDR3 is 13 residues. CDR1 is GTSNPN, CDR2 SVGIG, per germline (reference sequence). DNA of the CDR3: TGTGCCTGGAGCCCTCTTGGGGACGCCGAGCAGTACTTC. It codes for CAWSPLGDAEQYF.

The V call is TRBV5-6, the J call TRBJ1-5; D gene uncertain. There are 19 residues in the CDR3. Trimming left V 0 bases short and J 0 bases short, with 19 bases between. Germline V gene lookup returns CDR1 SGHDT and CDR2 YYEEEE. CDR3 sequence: CASSLDSPPRPHSNQPQHF. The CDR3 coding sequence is TGTGCCAGCAGCTTGGACAGCCCCCCACGGCCACATAGCAATCAGCCCCAGCATTTT.

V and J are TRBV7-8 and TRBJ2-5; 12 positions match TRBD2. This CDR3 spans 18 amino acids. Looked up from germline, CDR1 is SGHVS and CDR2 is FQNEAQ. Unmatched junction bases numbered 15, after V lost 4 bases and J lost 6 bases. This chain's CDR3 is CASSSMASSGGAGKTQYF. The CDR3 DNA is TGTGCCAGCAGCTCTATGGCGTCTAGCGGGGGGGCCGGAAAGACCCAGTACTTC.

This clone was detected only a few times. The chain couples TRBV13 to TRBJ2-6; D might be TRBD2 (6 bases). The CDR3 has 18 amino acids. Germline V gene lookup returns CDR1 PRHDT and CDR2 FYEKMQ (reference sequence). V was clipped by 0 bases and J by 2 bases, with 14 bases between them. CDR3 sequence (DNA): TGTGCCAGCAGCTTAGGTGGCAGCGCGGGGACTGGGGCCAACGTCCTGACTTTC. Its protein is CASSLGGSAGTGANVLTF.

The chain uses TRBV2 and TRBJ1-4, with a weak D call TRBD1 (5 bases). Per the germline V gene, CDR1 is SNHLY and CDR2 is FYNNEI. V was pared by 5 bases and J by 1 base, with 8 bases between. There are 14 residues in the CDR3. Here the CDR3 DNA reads TGTGCCAGCAGTTTGAGGGGAACTAATGAAAAACTGTTTTTT. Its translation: CASSLRGTNEKLFF.

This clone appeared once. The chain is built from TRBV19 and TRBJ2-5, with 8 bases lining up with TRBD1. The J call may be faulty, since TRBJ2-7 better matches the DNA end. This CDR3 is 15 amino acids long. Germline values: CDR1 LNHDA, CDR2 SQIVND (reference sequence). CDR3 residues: CASSRPGQESYEQYF. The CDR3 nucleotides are TGTGCCAGTAGTAGACCGGGACAGGAGTCCTACGAGCAGTACTTC.

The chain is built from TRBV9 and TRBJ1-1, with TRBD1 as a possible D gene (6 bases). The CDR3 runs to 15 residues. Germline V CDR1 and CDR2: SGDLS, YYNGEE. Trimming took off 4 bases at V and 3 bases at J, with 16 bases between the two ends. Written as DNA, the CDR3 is TGTGCCAGCAGCACCTGGGGGGCAGGGGACACTGAAGCTTTCTTT. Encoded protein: CASSTWGAGDTEAFF.

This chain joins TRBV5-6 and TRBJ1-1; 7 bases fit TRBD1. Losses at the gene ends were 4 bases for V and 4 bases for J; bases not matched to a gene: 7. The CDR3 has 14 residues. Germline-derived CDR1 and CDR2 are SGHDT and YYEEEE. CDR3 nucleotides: TGTGCCAGCAGCAAATACACAGGGGCCACTGAAGCTTTCTTT. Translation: CASSKYTGATEAFF.